These T cell receptor beta chains were read from a single sample in a study of Tregs in tolerant kidney transplant recipients. Data came from immunoSEQ multiplex PCR; TCRdb stores just in-frame clones and leaves some out. The profile covers over 50,000 clones, with around 83% appearing a single time and more than 4.5% taken by the ten largest. The sequencing input was CD4+ T cells from blood. Receptors originate from a human donor in good health. The CDR3 runs from the conserved cysteine through the conserved F or W. D genes are given only for firm matches. Clone size is shown for a subset of rows, as once, few, many or a class of expanded clone.

TRBV7-9	NA	TRBJ1-4	TRBD1	TGTGCCAGCAGCCGTGGACAGGGCGAAAAACTGTTTTTT	CASSRGQGEKLFF
TRBV7-2	NA	TRBJ2-1	NA	TGTGCCAGCAGCTCCTCGGGGCACAATGAGCAGTTCTTC	CASSSSGHNEQFF
TRBV6-5	NA	TRBJ1-1	TRBD1	TGTGCCAGCAGGGCCACAGGGGAAGCTGAAGCTTTCTTT	CASRATGEAEAFF
TRBV7-2	NA	TRBJ1-2	TRBD1	TGTGCCAGCAGCTTAGGGGGGACAGGCCTACGCTATGGCTACACCTTC	CASSLGGTGLRYGYTF
TRBV3-2	many	TRBJ2-4	NA	TGTGCCAGCAGCCAAGGTCATTACTTC	CASSQGHYF
TRBV5-1	once	TRBJ1-1	NA	TGCGCCAGCAGCATGAGGGGACATCTGAACACTGAAGCTTTCTTT	CASSMRGHLNTEAFF
TRBV6-6	NA	TRBJ2-4	NA	TGTGCCAGCAGTTACTCGATTACCGAAAACATTCAGTACTTC	CASSYSITENIQYF
TRBV2	hyperexpanded	TRBJ1-1	NA	TGTGCCAGCAGTGGGGACGGGAACACTGAAGCTTTCTTT	CASSGDGNTEAFF
TRBV29-1	NA	TRBJ2-1	NA	TGCAGCGTTTCCGGGGCAGGCCCCTACAATGAGCAGTTCTTC	CSVSGAGPYNEQFF
TRBV11-3	NA	TRBJ2-7	NA	TGTGCCAGCAGCTTACACGGGACTGCCTCTGAGCAGTACTTC	CASSLHGTASEQYF
TRBV10-3	NA	TRBJ1-4	TRBD1	TGTGCCAACCCACAGGGGATTCAAACTAATGAAAAACTGTTTTTT	CANPQGIQTNEKLFF
TRBV7-6	once	TRBJ1-3	TRBD1	TGTGCCAGCAGCTTAGCCGGAACAGGGGCCCTTTCTGGAAACACCATATATTTT	CASSLAGTGALSGNTIYF
TRBV6-5	NA	TRBJ2-7	TRBD1	TGTGCCAGCAGAAGCCCCGGGACAGGCTCCTACGAGCAGTACTTC	CASRSPGTGSYEQYF
TRBV18	NA	TRBJ2-2	TRBD2	TGTGCCAGTCCGGGACTAGCGACGAACACCGGGGAGCTGTTTTTT	CASPGLATNTGELFF
TRBV28	NA	TRBJ2-7	NA	TGTGCCAGCAGTTTATTAGCCGGTTTAGGTACCTACGAGCAGTACTTC	CASSLLAGLGTYEQYF
TRBV4-1	NA	TRBJ2-1	TRBD2	TGCGCCAGCAGCCAAGTCGCGCGGGGGGGTTTCGATGAGCAGTTCTTC	CASSQVARGGFDEQFF
TRBV29-1	NA	TRBJ1-3	NA	TGCAGCGTTGAGCAGGGTGGAAACACCATATATTTT	CSVEQGGNTIYF
TRBV5-1	NA	TRBJ1-1	NA	TGCGCCAGCAGCTTGGATGGGTTCTCCACTGAAGCTTTCTTT	CASSLDGFSTEAFF
TRBV6-5	NA	TRBJ2-2	TRBD1	TGTGCCAGCAGAGGGACAGGGGCCGGGGAGCTGTTTTTT	CASRGTGAGELFF
TRBV6-1	NA	TRBJ1-5	NA	TGTGCCAGCAGTGAAACGGTTGCTGCCAGCAATCAGCCCCAGCATTTT	CASSETVAASNQPQHF
TRBV6-5	NA	TRBJ1-1	TRBD1	TGTGCCAGCAGTTACTCGAACAGGGGAAAGACTGAAGCTTTCTTT	CASSYSNRGKTEAFF
TRBV7-2	NA	TRBJ2-7	TRBD2	TGTGCCAGCAGTCCTACTAGCGGAGGAACCTACGAGCAGTACTTC	CASSPTSGGTYEQYF
TRBV30	NA	TRBJ2-3	NA	TGTGCCTGGAAAGTCCGGATCCCTAGCACAGATACGCAGTATTTT	CAWKVRIPSTDTQYF
TRBV5-4	NA	TRBJ2-7	NA	TGTGCCAGCAGCTCCGTGGGGGGCGAGGAACCCTACGAGCAGTACTTC	CASSSVGGEEPYEQYF
TRBV29-1	NA	TRBJ2-5	TRBD1	TGCAGCGTCCGGACAGGGTCAGAGACCCAGTACTTC	CSVRTGSETQYF
TRBV9	NA	TRBJ1-2	TRBD1	TGTGCCAGCAGCGTTACGGGACAGGGGCACGGCTACACCTTC	CASSVTGQGHGYTF
TRBV29-1	NA	TRBJ2-2	NA	TGCAGCGTTTATTCGGGCACCGGGGAGCTGTTTTTT	CSVYSGTGELFF
TRBV6-5	NA	TRBJ2-3	TRBD2	TGTGCCAGCAGTTACTCTTCTAGCGGTAGCACAGATACGCAGTATTTT	CASSYSSSGSTDTQYF
TRBV7-2	NA	TRBJ2-7	TRBD1	TGTGCCAGCAGCCAGGACAGGGGCGACGAGCAGTACTTC	CASSQDRGDEQYF
TRBV4-1	NA	TRBJ1-5	NA	TGCGCCAGCAGCCAAGTAAATGGCAATCAGCCCCAGCATTTT	CASSQVNGNQPQHF
TRBV19	NA	TRBJ2-1	TRBD2	TGTGCCGCTGACTCCGGGGGGGCCAATGAGCAGTTCTTC	CAADSGGANEQFF
TRBV6-5	NA	TRBJ1-1	TRBD1	TGTGCCAGCAGACCCGGACAGGGGAGGACTGAAGCTTTCTTT	CASRPGQGRTEAFF
TRBV5-1	once	TRBJ1-3	NA	TGCGCCAGCAGCCTAGGCCACCCGAGGAGAAACACCATATATTTT	CASSLGHPRRNTIYF
TRBV9	NA	TRBJ1-3	NA	TGTGCCAGCAGCGTCGGGGTGAGCTCTGGAAACACCATATATTTT	CASSVGVSSGNTIYF
TRBV7-6	NA	TRBJ2-3	NA	TGTGCCAGCAGCTTAGGGATAGACACAGATACGCAGTATTTT	CASSLGIDTDTQYF
TRBV30	NA	TRBJ1-5	TRBD1	TGTGCCTGGAGCCGACAGGGGGTGAGTCAGCCCCAGCATTTT	CAWSRQGVSQPQHF
TRBV29-1	NA	TRBJ2-5	NA	TGCAGCTCAGGTGGGGGGGGCGCGGAGACCCAGTACTTC	CSSGGGGAETQYF
TRBV29-1	NA	TRBJ2-7	NA	TGCAGCGTCGGGGACGCCTACGAGCAGTACTTC	CSVGDAYEQYF
TRBV7-2	NA	TRBJ2-5	NA	TGTGCCAGCAGCTTAGGAGGGGGGCTCCAAGAGACCCAGTACTTC	CASSLGGGLQETQYF
TRBV27	NA	TRBJ2-5	NA	TGTGCCAGCAGTTTGGCCAGAAATAGCCAAGAGACCCAGTACTTC	CASSLARNSQETQYF
TRBV7-2	NA	TRBJ1-2	NA	TGTGCCAGCAGCTTAGCAGGACAGAACTATGGCTACACCTTC	CASSLAGQNYGYTF
TRBV5-6	NA	TRBJ2-2	NA	TGTGCCAGCAGCCCCCTGGTTGGGGGGGAGCTGTTTTTT	CASSPLVGGELFF
TRBV5-6	NA	TRBJ1-2	NA	TGTGCCAGCAGCTCCAACTATGGCTACACCTTC	CASSSNYGYTF
TRBV6-4	NA	TRBJ2-1	TRBD1	TGTGCCACCGGGACAGGGACCAATGAGCAGTTCTTC	CATGTGTNEQFF
TRBV7-2	once	TRBJ1-1	TRBD1	TGTGCCAGCAGCTTAGACAGGGGAGGAACTGAAGCTTTCTTT	CASSLDRGGTEAFF
TRBV30	NA	TRBJ2-1	TRBD2	TGTGCCTGGCGACGGGGGGGCTCCTACAATGAGCAGTTCTTC	CAWRRGGSYNEQFF
TRBV7-3	NA	TRBJ2-1	TRBD2	TGTGCCAGCAGCTTAAATGGTGTCCCGGGAGGTCCGGGGGTTGAGCAGTTCTTC	CASSLNGVPGGPGVEQFF
TRBV18	NA	TRBJ2-5	NA	TGTGCCAGCTCACCAGGGGGCGGGACCCAGTACTTC	CASSPGGGTQYF
TRBV10-3	NA	TRBJ1-2	TRBD1	TGTGCCATCAGTCAGGACAGGCGTAACTATGGCTACACCTTC	CAISQDRRNYGYTF
TRBV10-3	few	TRBJ1-3	NA	TGTGCCATCAGTGAGATGAACACCATATATTTT	CAISEMNTIYF
TRBV29-1	NA	TRBJ2-3	TRBD2	TGCAGCGTTGAAGATGATCAAGCGGGGGCGCACACAGATACGCAGTATTTT	CSVEDDQAGAHTDTQYF
TRBV9	once	TRBJ2-7	NA	TGTGCCAGCAGCGTAGTACTAGCAGGATGTCACTACGAGCAGTACTTC	CASSVVLAGCHYEQYF
TRBV6-1	few	TRBJ1-5	NA	TGTGCCAGCAGTGCCCGGGAGACGGGGTTGAGGCAGCCCCAGCATTTT	CASSARETGLRQPQHF
TRBV7-6	once	TRBJ2-1	NA	TGTGCCAGCAGCCAACACAATGAGCAGTTCTTC	CASSQHNEQFF